This TCR beta chain emerged from a study of OX40 agonist ivuxolimab in advanced cancers. The CDR3 runs to 16 residues. Unmatched junction bases numbered 2, after V lost 2 bases and J lost 0 bases. The V gene's germline CDR1 is LGHNA and CDR2 YSLEER. Sequencing was performed with immunoSEQ multiplex PCR; in TCRdb, only in-frame clones are kept and a portion is missing. The sample has around 79,000 clones; 91% are singletons. The chain employs TRBV4-3 and TRBJ2-3; 10 bases agree with TRBD2. This TCR was sampled from an adult with an advanced solid tumor such as melanoma, head and neck, liver or kidney cancer. Material: CD4+ or CD8+ T cells sorted from blood, obtained in a trial of the OX40 agonist ivuxolimab. The CDR3 DNA reads TGCGCCAGCAGCCAACGGACTAGCGGAAGCACAGATACGCAGTATTTT. It encodes CASSQRTSGSTDTQYF.